This TCR beta chain was obtained from a study of T cells after yellow fever vaccination (dated by TCRdb to 2018 to 2020). Some background on the complete study: Libraries from fractions with low cell numbers were prepared with the SMART-Seq v4 Ultra Low Input RNA kit. Blood was collected at multiple timepoints before and after primary and secondary immunization, and bulk PBMC replicates and cell subsets were isolated. To follow T-cell clones before and after both primary and booster YFV17D yellow fever vaccination, bulk TCR alpha and beta repertoires underwent longitudinal sequencing. The cohort comprised two healthy male donors, one aged 18 to 30 and one aged 30 to 40 years.

Study-wide findings and limitations: The study included only two donors, which limits how far the findings can be generalized. The secondary T-cell response was found to be weaker but faster than the primary response, with a peak reached on day 5 rather than on day 15. A small share of clonotypes occurred in both CD4 and CD8 compartments, likely arising from convergent recombination. After the booster, most clones that had expanded after primary vaccination were detected again (around 97% of CD4 and around nine tenths of CD8), suggesting broad maintenance of memory. Because abundant contaminating clonotypes from the bulk population could be contained in FACS-sorted repertoires, computational filtering was required.

The treatment or condition label of this sample denotes: live attenuated yellow fever vaccine strain. A standard Ficoll-Paque protocol was used to isolate PBMCs from peripheral blood. Dynabeads CD4 and CD8 positive selection kits were used to isolate the CD4 and CD8 T-cell fractions. TriZol was used to extract RNA from bulk PBMCs, CD4 and CD8 fractions, and dextramer-positive and dextramer-negative fractions. Instrument used: Illumina NovaSeq 6000. TCR cDNA was synthesized by 5'RACE template switching, through which a universal primer site and unique molecular identifiers were introduced. Priming for cDNA synthesis came from both the TCR alpha and TCR beta constant segments. Libraries were amplified in two PCR steps, with sample barcodes and sequencing adapters added in the second step. Sequencing of the libraries was done on either Illumina HiSeq 2500 (2x100 bp) or NovaSeq (2x150 bp). The published analysis was carried out like this. MIGEC handled demultiplexing of reads and collapsing into UMI consensus sequences, while MiXCR performed V(D)J alignment. Using edgeR on replicate PBMC samples, clonotypes were called vaccine-responding if FDR was below 0.01 and the log2 fold change was above 5 up to day 15. CD4 or CD8 identity was assigned to each bulk clonotype according to whether the clonotype was present at higher abundance in the sequenced CD4 repertoire or the sequenced CD8 repertoire. TCRdb trimmed public reads at Q25 via fastp, called clones via MiXCR and kept in-frame beta chains. Each entry merges the rows of one CDR3 protein and shows their most common DNA and genes. The V and J calls reflect TCRdb's pipeline rather than the authors' work. A total of approximately 330,000 distinct CDR3 sequences appear in this sample, 9.5% to 15% of them only once. Jointly, the top ten make up roughly 3.1% of the sample.

Trimming takes 6 bases from V and 9 bases from J, and the germline ends sit 21 bases apart. CDR1 DFQATT and CDR2 SNEGSKA are derived from the germline V gene (reference sequence). The CDR3 spans 14 residues, from the cysteine through the phenylalanine. Just CDR3 DNA is preserved here, 42 bases in frame from base 1. This clonotype came up many times. Its recognized antigen is unknown. No base quality values were provided; no much bigger clone lies one nucleotide off. The sequence joins TRBV20-1 to TRBJ2-1; the D element might be TRBD1 or TRBD2, as each aligns at 5 bases. The specimen comprised CD4+ T cells sorted from PBMCs, sampled 15 days after the yellow fever booster vaccination. The TCR sequence derives from a man between 18 and 35 years old who received the YFV17D yellow fever vaccine. CDR3 sequence: CSAGRDAGISEQFF. The DNA is TGCAGTGCCGGCCGGGACGCTGGTATTAGTGAGCAGTTCTTC.